A selection of T cell receptor beta chains follows, all from one sample in a study of cytomegalovirus exposure and HLA in healthy donors. The method was immunoSEQ multiplex PCR; TCRdb's version includes in-frame clones alone and lacks a portion of them. The sample holds tens of thousands of clones; about 85% are singletons and the top ten take roughly 14%. The source material was PBMCs. These receptors were taken from a middle-aged woman in good health and CMV-seropositive. Both conserved end residues are part of each CDR3. A D gene is named only where the DNA matches it firmly. Expanded clones get a size class; other rows say once, few or many, or leave the size out.

16	.	TRBV12-5	.	TRBJ1-1	CASGLTEQGLNTEAFF	TGTGCTAGTGGTTTAACCGAACAGGGCCTGAACACTGAAGCTTTCTTT
15	TRBD1	TRBV7-9	.	TRBJ2-7	CASGLGGTGAYEQYF	TGTGCCAGCGGCCTAGGGGGGACAGGAGCCTACGAGCAGTACTTC
14	.	TRBV30	.	TRBJ1-1	CAWSIGGALPEAFF	TGTGCCTGGAGTATTGGGGGGGCCTTACCAGAAGCTTTCTTT
16	TRBD2	TRBV7-9	.	TRBJ2-7	CASSPWTSGGYHEQYF	TGTGCCAGCAGCCCCTGGACTAGCGGGGGATACCACGAGCAGTACTTC
16	TRBD2	TRBV15	once	TRBJ2-3	CATSRPSGRSTDTQYF	TGTGCCACCAGCAGACCTAGCGGGAGGAGCACAGATACGCAGTATTTT
13	.	TRBV7-9	few	TRBJ1-1	CASRQDQNTEAFF	TGTGCCAGCCGACAGGACCAGAACACTGAAGCTTTCTTT
17	TRBD2	TRBV9	.	TRBJ2-5	CASSHFGGTSGKETQYF	TGTGCCAGCAGCCACTTCGGCGGGACTAGCGGGAAAGAGACCCAGTACTTC
12	.	TRBV11-3	.	TRBJ2-2	CASSFPNGELFF	TGTGCCAGCAGCTTCCCCAACGGGGAGCTGTTTTTT
16	TRBD1	TRBV5-1	.	TRBJ1-6	CASSFDGQGPNSPLHF	TGCGCCAGCAGCTTCGATGGACAGGGCCCTAATTCACCCCTCCACTTT
14	TRBD1	TRBV7-9	.	TRBJ2-7	CASSPRTGVYEQYF	TGTGCCAGCAGCCCCCGGACAGGGGTCTACGAGCAGTACTTC
15	.	TRBV27	few	TRBJ1-1	CASSLGVREGRRAFF	TGTGCCAGCAGTTTAGGGGTTCGGGAGGGGAGGAGGGCTTTCTTT
14	TRBD1	TRBV19	.	TRBJ1-2	CASKEGGQARYYTF	TGTGCCAGTAAGGAGGGCGGACAGGCCCGATACTACACCTTC
14	TRBD1	TRBV2	.	TRBJ1-4	CASARQGAREKLFF	TGTGCCAGCGCCCGACAGGGGGCTAGGGAAAAACTGTTTTTT
15	TRBD1	TRBV9	few	TRBJ2-5	CASSEAGQGQETQYF	TGTGCCAGCAGCGAGGCGGGACAGGGGCAAGAGACCCAGTACTTC
16	TRBD2	TRBV18	.	TRBJ2-5	CASSPRLAGLQETQYF	TGTGCCAGCTCACCACGACTAGCGGGGCTCCAAGAGACCCAGTACTTC
16	TRBD1	TRBV9	.	TRBJ2-7	CASSVGGQGNSYEQYF	TGTGCCAGCAGCGTAGGGGGACAGGGGAACTCCTACGAGCAGTACTTC
13	.	TRBV29-1	few	TRBJ2-1	CSVPGVATEKRFF	TGCAGCGTTCCGGGGGTAGCGACCGAAAAGAGGTTCTTC
16	.	TRBV7-2	.	TRBJ1-2	CASSLGESWPGGGYTF	TGTGCCAGCAGCTTGGGCGAGTCGTGGCCGGGGGGTGGCTACACCTTC
13	.	TRBV10-3	.	TRBJ1-2	CATKPREDYGYTF	TGTGCCACCAAACCCCGTGAGGACTATGGCTACACCTTC
13	.	TRBV19	.	TRBJ1-1	CASSIVRQTEAFF	TGTGCCAGTAGTATAGTGCGACAAACTGAAGCTTTCTTT
13	TRBD1	TRBV5-1	few	TRBJ1-2	CASSPGTGNGYTF	TGCGCCAGCAGCCCAGGGACAGGGAATGGCTACACCTTC
15	.	TRBV7-8	.	TRBJ2-1	CASSFDSGPYNEQFF	TGTGCCAGCAGCTTTGACAGTGGGCCCTACAATGAGCAGTTCTTC
11	.	TRBV19	few	TRBJ1-2	CASSNREDYTF	TGTGCCAGTAGTAACAGGGAAGACTACACCTTC
15	TRBD1	TRBV6-5	.	TRBJ2-7	CASSTPGGPRSEQYF	TGTGCCAGCAGTACGCCAGGGGGCCCTCGTTCCGAGCAGTACTTC
15	.	TRBV28	.	TRBJ1-5	CASSNPTQGNQPQHF	TGTGCCAGCAGCAACCCGACCCAGGGCAATCAGCCCCAGCATTTT
16	TRBD1	TRBV2	.	TRBJ2-2	CASRRDRGANTGELFF	TGTGCCAGCAGGAGGGACAGGGGAGCGAACACCGGGGAGCTGTTTTTT
12	.	TRBV28	.	TRBJ2-1	CASSHSTSEQFF	TGTGCCAGCAGTCACTCGACAAGTGAGCAGTTCTTC
16	.	TRBV4-1	.	TRBJ1-5	CASSQDGAGSNQPQHF	TGCGCCAGCAGCCAAGATGGAGCAGGGAGCAATCAGCCCCAGCATTTT
13	.	TRBV10-2	once	TRBJ2-3	CASSARSTDTQYF	TGCGCCAGCAGTGCTAGAAGTACAGATACGCAGTATTTT
15	TRBD1	TRBV6-5	.	TRBJ2-5	CASSYSGTGTATQYF	TGTGCCAGCAGTTACTCCGGGACAGGGACGGCGACCCAGTACTTC
14	TRBD2	TRBV4-2	.	TRBJ2-5	CASSESGTSETQYF	TGTGCCAGCAGCGAATCCGGGACTAGCGAGACCCAGTACTTC
17	TRBD2	TRBV7-9	.	TRBJ2-5	CASSFSGLAGSGETQYF	TGTGCCAGCAGCTTCTCGGGACTAGCGGGGTCAGGGGAGACCCAGTACTTC
14	TRBD1	TRBV7-6	.	TRBJ1-5	CASSRQGGNQPQHF	TGTGCCAGCAGCCGACAGGGTGGGAATCAGCCCCAGCATTTT
16	TRBD2	TRBV5-1	.	TRBJ2-6	CASSFSGRSGANVLTF	TGCGCCAGCAGCTTTAGCGGGCGCTCTGGGGCCAACGTCCTGACTTTC
13	.	TRBV30	.	TRBJ2-1	CAWSVAAGNEQFF	TGTGCCTGGAGTGTAGCGGCGGGCAATGAGCAGTTCTTC